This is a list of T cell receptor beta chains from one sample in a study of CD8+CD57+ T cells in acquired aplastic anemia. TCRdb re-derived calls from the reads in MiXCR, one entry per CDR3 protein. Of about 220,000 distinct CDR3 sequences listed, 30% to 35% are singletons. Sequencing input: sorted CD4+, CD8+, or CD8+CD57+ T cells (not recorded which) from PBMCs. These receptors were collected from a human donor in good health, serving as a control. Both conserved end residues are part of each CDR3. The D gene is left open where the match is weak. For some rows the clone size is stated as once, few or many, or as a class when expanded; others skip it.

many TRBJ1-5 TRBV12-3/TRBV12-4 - CASSPHNQPQHF TGTGCCAGCAGTCCCCACAATCAGCCCCAGCATTTT
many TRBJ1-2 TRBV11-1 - CASSHRSLADSYGYTF TGTGCCAGCAGCCACCGATCCCTGGCGGATTCTTATGGCTACACCTTC
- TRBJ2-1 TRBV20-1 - CSARIAGLTFYNEQFF TGCAGTGCTAGAATTGCGGGGCTAACATTCTACAATGAGCAGTTCTTC
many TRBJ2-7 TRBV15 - CATSRPGDEQYF TGTGCCACCAGCAGACCGGGCGACGAGCAGTACTTC
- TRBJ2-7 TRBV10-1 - CASTRGDSYEQYF TGCGCCAGCACCAGGGGGGATTCCTACGAGCAGTACTTC
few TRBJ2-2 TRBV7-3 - CASSGELFF TGTGCCAGCAGCGGGGAACTGTTTTTT
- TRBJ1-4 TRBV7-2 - CATGDAAKLFF TGTGCCACAGGAGATGCGGCGAAACTGTTTTTT
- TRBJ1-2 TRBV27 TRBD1 CASRPGGWEYGYTF TGTGCCAGCAGGCCAGGGGGCTGGGAATATGGCTACACCTTC
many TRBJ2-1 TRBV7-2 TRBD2 CASSFTSEHNEQFF TGTGCCAGCAGCTTCACTAGCGAGCACAATGAGCAGTTCTTC
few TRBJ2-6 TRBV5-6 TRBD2 CASRAGRDDGANVLTF TGTGCCAGCAGAGCGGGACGGGATGATGGGGCCAACGTCCTGACTTTC
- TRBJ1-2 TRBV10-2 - CASMKDSYGYTF TGCGCCAGCATGAAAGACAGCTATGGCTACACCTTC
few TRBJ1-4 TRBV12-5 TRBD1 CASGVGQGGEKLFF TGTGCTAGTGGGGTAGGACAGGGCGGTGAAAAACTGTTTTTT
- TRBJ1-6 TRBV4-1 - CASSQEQGPNSPLHF TGCGCCAGCAGCCAAGAACAGGGACCGAATTCACCCCTCCACTTT
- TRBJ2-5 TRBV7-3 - CASSLDSHETQYF TGCGCCAGCAGCTTAGACTCCCACGAGACCCAGTACTTC
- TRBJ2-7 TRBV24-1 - CATSDGPHSRYEQYF TGTGCCACCAGTGACGGACCGCACTCGCGCTACGAGCAGTACTTC
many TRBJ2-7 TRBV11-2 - CASSLDPGDGRSYEQYF TGTGCCAGCAGCTTAGATCCGGGGGACGGCCGATCCTACGAGCAGTACTTC
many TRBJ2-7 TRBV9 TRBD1 CASSANDGTEYEQYF TGTGCCAGCAGCGCCAATGACGGGACAGAATACGAGCAGTACTTC
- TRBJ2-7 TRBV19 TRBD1 CASGRQGDYEQYF TGTGCCAGCGGACGACAGGGGGACTACGAGCAGTACTTC
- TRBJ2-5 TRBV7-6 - CASSSGFETQYF TGTGCCAGCAGCTCGGGGTTCGAGACCCAGTACTTC
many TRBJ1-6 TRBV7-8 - CASSLVVGNSPLHF TGTGCCAGCAGCTTAGTAGTAGGAAATTCACCCCTCCACTTT
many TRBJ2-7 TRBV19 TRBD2 CASSRRLADLSYEQYF TGTGCCAGTAGCCGTCGACTAGCGGATCTCTCCTACGAGCAGTACTTC
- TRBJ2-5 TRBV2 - CASREGGGQETQYF TGTGCCAGCAGAGAGGGGGGTGGGCAAGAGACCCAGTACTTC
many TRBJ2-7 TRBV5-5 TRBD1 CASRGQWGHPGQYF TGTGCCAGCAGGGGACAGTGGGGCCATCCGGGGCAGTACTTC
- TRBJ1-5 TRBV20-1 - CSARRAAQPQHF TGCAGCGCCAGGAGGGCGGCTCAGCCCCAGCATTTT
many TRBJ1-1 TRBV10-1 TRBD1 CASSEAGQGATSFF TGCGCCAGCAGTGAGGCCGGGCAGGGGGCGACGTCTTTCTTT
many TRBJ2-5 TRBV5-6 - CASSLAGIETQYF TGTGCCAGCAGCTTAGCCGGGATCGAGACCCAGTACTTC
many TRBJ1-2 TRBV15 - CATSRDLEAVGGYTF TGTGCCACCAGCAGAGATCTAGAGGCGGTTGGTGGCTACACCTTC
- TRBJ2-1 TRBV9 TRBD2 CASSQSGGAYNEQFF TGTGCCAGCAGCCAAAGCGGGGGGGCCTACAATGAGCAGTTCTTC
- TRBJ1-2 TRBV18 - CASSPTEVDARGYTF TGTGCCAGCTCACCGACCGAAGTAGACGCGCGTGGCTACACCTTC
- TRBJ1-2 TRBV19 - CASTTLNYGYTF TGTGCCAGTACCACCCTCAACTATGGCTACACCTTC
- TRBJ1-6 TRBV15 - CATSRGTGLNNSPLHF TGTGCCACCAGCAGAGGCACAGGGCTGAATAATTCACCCCTCCACTTT
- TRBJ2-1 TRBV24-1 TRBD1 CATSDITGVQSF TGTGCCACCAGCGACATTACAGGGGTGCAGTCCTTC
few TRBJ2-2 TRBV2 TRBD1 CASSEGQGINTGELFF TGTGCCAGCAGTGAGGGACAGGGGATTAACACCGGGGAGCTGTTTTTT
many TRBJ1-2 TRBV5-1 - CASSWTGGGLGYTF TGCGCCAGCAGCTGGACTGGGGGGGGACTTGGCTACACCTTC
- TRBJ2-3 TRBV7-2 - CASSLVYLTDTQYF TGTGCCAGCAGCTTGGTATACCTCACAGATACGCAGTATTTT